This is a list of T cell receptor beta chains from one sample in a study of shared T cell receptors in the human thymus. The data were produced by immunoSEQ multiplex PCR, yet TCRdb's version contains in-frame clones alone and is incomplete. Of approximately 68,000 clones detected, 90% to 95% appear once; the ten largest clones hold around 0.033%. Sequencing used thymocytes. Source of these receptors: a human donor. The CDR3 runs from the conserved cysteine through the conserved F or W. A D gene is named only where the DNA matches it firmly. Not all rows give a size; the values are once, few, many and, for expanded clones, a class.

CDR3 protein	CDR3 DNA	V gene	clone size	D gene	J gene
CASSSHRAAAAFHTYEQYF	TGTGCCAGCAGCTCGCACAGGGCCGCCGCCGCGTTCCACACCTACGAGCAGTACTTC	TRBV7-2	once	-	TRBJ2-7
CASSQDPGQVFYEQYF	TGCGCCAGCAGCCAAGATCCCGGACAGGTGTTCTACGAGCAGTACTTC	TRBV4-3	-	TRBD1	TRBJ2-7
CASLLYEQYF	TGTGCCAGCTTGCTCTACGAGCAGTACTTC	TRBV7-9	-	-	TRBJ2-7
CASSQGLGRRPLHF	TGCGCCAGCAGCCAAGGTCTAGGGCGGAGACCCCTCCACTTT	TRBV4-3	few	-	TRBJ1-6
CASSLGGWGPKGKGTEAFF	TGCGCCAGCAGCCTAGGGGGGTGGGGCCCCAAGGGAAAGGGCACTGAAGCTTTCTTT	TRBV4-3	-	-	TRBJ1-1
CASSQGQNILKQYF	TGTGCCAGCAGCCAGGGACAGAATATACTAAAGCAGTACTTC	TRBV14	once	TRBD1	TRBJ2-7
CASSLVPRLAGARGYEQYF	TGTGCCAGCAGCTTAGTGCCGCGACTAGCGGGGGCCCGAGGCTACGAGCAGTACTTC	TRBV7-2	-	TRBD2	TRBJ2-7
CASSLSSAHQGGEAFF	TGTGCCAGCAGTTTATCTTCTGCGCATCAAGGGGGTGAAGCTTTCTTT	TRBV28	once	-	TRBJ1-1
CASSLVGAYNEKLFF	TGTGCCAGCAGCTTAGTGGGGGCCTATAATGAAAAACTGTTTTTT	TRBV7-2	-	-	TRBJ1-4
CASSLRTGGLTRSGNTIYF	TGTGCCAGCAGCCTCCGGACAGGGGGCTTAACCCGCTCTGGAAACACCATATATTTT	TRBV7-9	-	TRBD1	TRBJ1-3
CASNDRNEQFF	TGTGCCAGCAACGACAGGAATGAGCAGTTCTTC	TRBV6-6	-	-	TRBJ2-1
CASSQEARRTGGSSTDTQYF	TGTGCCAGCAGCCAAGAGGCACGGCGGACAGGGGGCAGTAGCACAGATACGCAGTATTTT	TRBV14	-	TRBD1	TRBJ2-3
CASSLNFPGYTF	TGTGCCAGCAGCTTAAATTTCCCCGGCTACACCTTC	TRBV11-2	-	-	TRBJ1-2
CASSQDWRLEFDNEQFF	TGCGCCAGCAGCCAAGATTGGCGACTAGAATTTGACAATGAGCAGTTCTTC	TRBV4-1	-	-	TRBJ2-1
CASTLNGSPLHF	TGCGCCAGCACCCTAAACGGTTCACCCCTCCACTTT	TRBV4-1	-	-	TRBJ1-6
CASSLAGLAGQETQYF	TGTGCCAGCAGCTTAGCCGGACTAGCGGGTCAAGAGACCCAGTACTTC	TRBV7-2	-	TRBD2	TRBJ2-5
CASSPGPGLAGGRSYNEQFF	TGTGCCAGCAGCCCCGGTCCGGGACTAGCGGGGGGTAGGTCATACAATGAGCAGTTCTTC	TRBV5-4	-	TRBD2	TRBJ2-1
CASSLNHRANQPQHF	TGTGCCAGCAGCCTAAACCACAGGGCTAATCAGCCCCAGCATTTT	TRBV7-2	-	-	TRBJ1-5
CASGFNLWWWVYNEQFF	TGTGCTAGTGGTTTTAATTTATGGTGGTGGGTCTACAATGAGCAGTTCTTC	TRBV12-5	-	-	TRBJ2-1
CASSLAGGKYQETQYF	TGTGCCAGCAGCTTGGCGGGGGGAAAGTACCAAGAGACCCAGTACTTC	TRBV7-2	-	TRBD2	TRBJ2-5
CASSVGQASYEQYF	TGTGCCAGCAGCGTAGGACAGGCCTCCTACGAGCAGTACTTC	TRBV9	-	-	TRBJ2-7
CASSLYDGDRGYEQFF	TGTGCCAGCAGTTTATATGACGGCGACAGGGGCTATGAGCAGTTCTTC	TRBV28	-	TRBD1	TRBJ2-1
CASSPPSYYGYTF	TGTGCCAGCAGCCCGCCGTCCTACTATGGCTACACCTTC	TRBV5-4	-	-	TRBJ1-2
CASSLVKRVGTQETQYF	TGTGCCAGCAGCTTGGTAAAACGGGTGGGGACCCAAGAGACCCAGTACTTC	TRBV7-9	-	-	TRBJ2-5
CATSRVPGSSGANVLTF	TGTGCCACCAGCAGAGTCCCAGGGTCCTCTGGGGCCAACGTCCTGACTTTC	TRBV15	-	-	TRBJ2-6
CASLLYSNYGYTF	TGTGCCAGCCTTTTATACTCTAACTATGGCTACACCTTC	TRBV6-1	once	-	TRBJ1-2
CASIQGEGPGELFF	TGTGCCAGTATACAGGGGGAAGGTCCCGGGGAGCTGTTTTTT	TRBV19	-	TRBD1	TRBJ2-2
CASSQAGLAGVGDTQYF	TGCGCCAGCAGCCAAGCCGGACTAGCGGGGGTCGGAGATACGCAGTATTTT	TRBV4-1	-	TRBD2	TRBJ2-3
CASSLAGGREQVGKREETQYF	TGTGCCAGCAGTCTAGCGGGGGGGCGCGAGCAGGTGGGGAAGCGTGAAGAGACCCAGTACTTC	TRBV27	once	TRBD2	TRBJ2-5
CASSQRRLYEQYF	TGCGCCAGCAGCCAAAGACGTCTATACGAGCAGTACTTC	TRBV4-3	few	-	TRBJ2-7
CASSQGIWGRSYEQYF	TGCGCCAGCAGCCAAGGCATTTGGGGAAGGAGCTACGAGCAGTACTTC	TRBV4-3	-	-	TRBJ2-7
CASSESLTHGYTF	TGTGCCAGCAGTGAATCCCTCACCCATGGCTACACCTTC	TRBV6-1	few	-	TRBJ1-2
CASSPGVERAHEQYF	TGTGCCAGCAGCCCCGGGGTTGAGAGGGCCCACGAGCAGTACTTC	TRBV5-4	-	-	TRBJ2-7
CASSQDTGYERGGPGTDTQYF	TGTGCCAGCAGCCAAGATACAGGGTACGAGCGGGGGGGCCCCGGGACAGATACGCAGTATTTT	TRBV14	-	TRBD2	TRBJ2-3
CASMGWDREQRTNTEAFF	TGTGCCAGTATGGGGTGGGACAGGGAACAGAGAACGAACACTGAAGCTTTCTTT	TRBV19	-	TRBD1	TRBJ1-1
CASSLDRVDGYTF	TGCGCCAGCAGCTTGGACAGGGTGGACGGCTACACCTTC	TRBV5-1	-	-	TRBJ1-2
CASSFRTPVGHRTEAFF	TGCGCCAGCAGCTTTAGGACCCCCGTCGGACACAGGACTGAAGCTTTCTTT	TRBV5-1	-	-	TRBJ1-1
CASSPSPVTEAFF	TGTGCCAGCAGCCCAAGTCCGGTGACTGAAGCTTTCTTT	TRBV11-3	-	-	TRBJ1-1
CASSQDRGSGTGELFF	TGCGCCAGCAGCCAAGACCGTGGGTCGGGTACCGGGGAGCTGTTTTTT	TRBV4-3	-	-	TRBJ2-2
CASKTGGALSGANVLTF	TGTGCCAGCAAAACAGGGGGCGCGTTATCTGGGGCCAACGTCCTGACTTTC	TRBV27	-	TRBD1	TRBJ2-6
CASSQGAGVLNEQFF	TGTGCCAGCAGCCAAGGAGCGGGGGTTCTCAATGAGCAGTTCTTC	TRBV4-2	-	TRBD2	TRBJ2-1
CASSFSDRAPNGYTF	TGTGCCAGCAGCTTCTCCGACAGGGCACCTAATGGCTACACCTTC	TRBV7-3	once	TRBD1	TRBJ1-2
CASTTGGRGTEAFF	TGTGCCAGCACTACGGGGGGGCGCGGTACTGAAGCTTTCTTT	TRBV6-5	-	-	TRBJ1-1
CASSPGGFPPTDTQYF	TGTGCCAGCAGCCCTGGGGGGTTTCCGCCCACAGATACGCAGTATTTT	TRBV6-6	-	-	TRBJ2-3
CASSWRNGQGALNYGYTF	TGTGCCAGCAGCTGGCGAAACGGACAGGGGGCGCTTAACTATGGCTACACCTTC	TRBV5-4	once	TRBD1	TRBJ1-2
CASTRGASEQFF	TGTGCCAGTACCCGAGGGGCAAGTGAGCAGTTCTTC	TRBV19	-	-	TRBJ2-1
CASSQTGTNGYEQYF	TGTGCCAGCAGCCAGACAGGGACGAACGGTTACGAGCAGTACTTC	TRBV5-8	-	TRBD1	TRBJ2-7
CASSPRTSRGETQYF	TGTGCCAGCAGCCCCCGGACTAGCAGGGGAGAGACCCAGTACTTC	TRBV7-2	-	TRBD2	TRBJ2-5
CASSIGDRAYEQYF	TGTGCCAGTAGTATTGGGGACAGAGCCTACGAGCAGTACTTC	TRBV19	-	TRBD1	TRBJ2-7
CASSYGVLDNQPQHF	TGTGCCAGCAGTTACGGGGTTTTGGACAATCAGCCCCAGCATTTT	TRBV6-6	-	-	TRBJ1-5
CASSLGGLAFLTGELFF	TGTGCCAGCAGCTTAGGGGGACTAGCGTTTCTCACCGGGGAGCTGTTTTTT	TRBV7-2	-	TRBD2	TRBJ2-2
CASSLVATSGGAELNEQFF	TGTGCCAGCAGCTTAGTGGCGACTAGCGGGGGGGCCGAATTAAATGAGCAGTTCTTC	TRBV11-3	-	TRBD2	TRBJ2-1
CASSPPVLGGAVHGYTF	TGTGCCAGTAGTCCCCCCGTGCTGGGGGGAGCGGTTCATGGCTACACCTTC	TRBV19	-	-	TRBJ1-2
CASSQVPTKQGIRNTIYF	TGCGCCAGCAGCCAAGTACCGACCAAACAGGGAATCAGAAACACCATATATTTT	TRBV4-3	-	-	TRBJ1-3
CASSQHSTYPAAEAFF	TGCGCCAGCAGCCAACACTCTACCTACCCGGCGGCTGAAGCTTTCTTT	TRBV4-1	-	-	TRBJ1-1
CAISEGRGAYEQYF	TGTGCCATCAGTGAGGGCAGGGGGGCCTACGAGCAGTACTTC	TRBV10-3	-	-	TRBJ2-7